Shown below are 32 T cell receptor beta chains from a single sample sequenced in a study of cytomegalovirus exposure and HLA in healthy donors. 60 Vbeta and 13 Jbeta primers were used in PCR. The repertoire was sequenced with immunoSEQ multiplex PCR; TCRdb's copy has only in-frame clones and lacks some. This sample yields around 200,000 clones, of which approximately 90% are seen a single time; around 1% belongs to the top ten. The source material was PBMCs. These receptors all stem from a woman aged 18 to 35 in good health and CMV-seronegative.

This rearrangement joins TRBV2 to TRBJ1-6, with 7 bases matching TRBD1. This CDR3 contains 15 residues. Unmatched junction bases numbered 1, after V lost 4 bases and J lost 1 base. The germline CDR1 and CDR2 sequences are SNHLY and FYNNEI. The CDR3 reads CASSVQGSYNSPLHF. CDR3 sequence (DNA): TGTGCCAGCAGTGTACAGGGGTCCTATAATTCACCCCTCCACTTT.

The rearrangement joins TRBV2 to TRBJ1-1; a possible D gene is TRBD1 (5 bases). Trimming removed 4 bases at V and 0 bases at J, with 18 bases between. Germline CDR1 reads SNHLY; CDR2 reads FYNNEI. The CDR3 spans 17 residues. DNA of the CDR3: TGTGCCAGCAGTGGATTAAGGGCCAGGACAATGAACACTGAAGCTTTCTTT. The encoded protein is CASSGLRARTMNTEAFF.

In the case of this clone: This same CDR3 is encoded by further DNA sequences in the sample. V and J are TRBV2 and TRBJ1-5, with 11 bases that match TRBD1. CDR1 and CDR2 from the germline V gene are SNHLY and FYNNEI. After removal of 6 bases from V and 7 bases from J, the junction contained 5 bases not matched to a gene. This CDR3 is built from 14 residues. This CDR3 is CASSGQGARQPQHF. Here the CDR3 DNA reads TGTGCCAGCAGCGGACAGGGGGCACGACAGCCCCAGCATTTT.

The chain combines TRBV7-2 with TRBJ1-2; 8 nucleotides line up with TRBD1. The CDR3 is 17 residues long. Germline trimming cut 2 bases from V and 0 bases from J; bases unmatched to any gene: 8. CDR1 is SGHTA, CDR2 FQGNSA, per germline. CDR3 coding DNA: TGTGCCAGCAGCTTAAGGGACAGGCCAGATACTAACTATGGCTACACCTTC. This translates into CASSLRDRPDTNYGYTF.

The chain uses TRBV4-1 and TRBJ1-6; 9 bases fit TRBD1. In germline, CDR1 is MGHRA, CDR2 YSYEKL. Unmatched junction bases numbered 7, after V lost 3 bases and J lost 10 bases. The CDR3 is 15 residues long. The CDR3 DNA sequence: TGCGCCAGCAGCCAGGGGGACAGGGAGTCATCACCCCTCCACTTT. It encodes CASSQGDRESSPLHF.

The genes are TRBV9 and TRBJ1-2; tentative D call: TRBD1 (5 bases). This CDR3 has 15 residues. Looked up from germline, CDR1 is SGDLS and CDR2 is YYNGEE. V was shortened by 6 bases and J by 1 base, with 16 bases between the two germline ends. CDR3 sequence: CASTGRVDVNYGYTF. Written as DNA, the CDR3 is TGTGCCAGCACGGGCAGGGTGGATGTTAACTATGGCTACACCTTC.

This clone was detected only a few times. The genes are TRBV4-3 and TRBJ2-7; D not certain. V was pared by 0 bases and J by 0 bases, with 12 bases between. CDR1 is LGHNA, CDR2 YSLEER, per germline. The CDR3 spans 16 residues. The CDR3 loop reads CASSQDRKSASYEQYF. DNA of the CDR3: TGCGCCAGCAGCCAAGATCGCAAAAGCGCCTCCTACGAGCAGTACTTC.

The chain couples TRBV2 to TRBJ2-2; D remains ambiguous. V was cut by 3 bases and J by 4 bases, with 6 bases left in between. CDR3 length: 13 residues. Germline CDR1 and CDR2: SNHLY and FYNNEI. CDR3 bases: TGTGCCAGCAGTGACGAGTTCACCGGGGAGCTGTTTTTT. Amino acids: CASSDEFTGELFF.

The chain couples TRBV6-5 to TRBJ1-2; D unclear. The germline V gene encodes CDR1 MNHEY and CDR2 SVGAGI. The CDR3 is made up of 13 amino acids. Trimming cost V 5 bases and J 4 bases, with 11 bases left between them. CDR3 coding DNA: TGTGCCAGCAGTCGTTTAAGGAGCTATGGCTACACCTTC. It translates to CASSRLRSYGYTF.

This clone was recorded only once. The chain carries TRBV5-4 and TRBJ2-2; D uncertain. Per germline, CDR1 SGHNT and CDR2 YYREEE (reference sequence). The CDR3 contains 13 residues. V lost 0 bases and J lost 8, with 8 bases in between. CDR3 sequence reads: CASSLAPPGELFF. CDR3 nucleotide sequence: TGTGCCAGCAGCTTGGCCCCCCCGGGGGAGCTGTTTTTT. The variable domain in full, with the rest retrieved from reference TRBV5-4 and TRBJ2-2, is ETGVTQSPTHLIKTRGQQVTLRCSSQSGHNTVSWYQQALGQGPQFIFQYYREEENGRGNFPPRFSGLQFPNYSSELNVNALELDDSALYLCASSLAPPGELFFGEGSRLTVL.

The V and J genes are TRBV27 and TRBJ2-1, with 7 bases lining up with TRBD1. The CDR3 is made up of 15 amino acids. Germline V lookup: CDR1 MNHEY, CDR2 SMNVEV (reference sequence). The V and J ends lost 7 bases and 9 bases, in that order; junction bases with no gene match: 15. The CDR3 spells CASTSTGSSVGEQFF. CDR3 coding DNA: TGTGCCAGCACTTCGACAGGGAGTAGCGTTGGTGAGCAGTTCTTC.

The chain carries TRBV7-8 and TRBJ1-5; 8 nucleotides match TRBD1. The CDR3 consists of 16 residues. Germline V gives CDR1 SGHVS, CDR2 FQNEAQ. Trimming removed 0 bases from V and 2 bases from J; junction bases left unmatched: 3. The CDR3 bases are TGTGCCAGCAGCTTAGCCGGGACAGGCCGCAATCAGCCCCAGCATTTT. Its protein is CASSLAGTGRNQPQHF.

The chain links TRBV19 to TRBJ1-4; no definite D call. The CDR3 totals 13 residues. CDR1 is LNHDA, CDR2 SQIVND, per germline (reference sequence). V lost 3 bases and J 7 bases, leaving 9 bases between the germline ends. The CDR3 region has the DNA TGTGCCAGTAGTATCAGACTGGCTGAAAAACTGTTTTTT. As protein: CASSIRLAEKLFF.

This clone has only one observation. This chain joins TRBV6-5 and TRBJ1-1; TRBD1 is a possible D gene (5 bases). In germline, CDR1 is MNHEY, CDR2 SVGAGI. V was trimmed by 5 bases and J by 2 bases, leaving 12 bases between them. The CDR3 sequence is 14 residues long. CDR3 nucleotide sequence: TGTGCCAGCAGTGGCGGACAAGGCAACACTGAAGCTTTCTTT. This sequence encodes CASSGGQGNTEAFF.

The chain uses TRBV5-1 and TRBJ2-2; D is unclear. The CDR3 loop spans 14 amino acids. V was trimmed by 1 base and J by 1 base, leaving 5 bases between them. The V gene's germline CDR1 is SGHRS and CDR2 YFSETQ. The CDR3 nucleotides read TGCGCCAGCAGCTTGACAAGGAACACCGGGGAGCTGTTTTTT. Translated: CASSLTRNTGELFF.

The V call is TRBV5-1, the J call TRBJ2-5, with TRBD1 matching 7 bases. With V trimmed by 3 bases and J by 5 bases, 7 bases remained unmatched. This CDR3 contains 14 residues. CDR1 and CDR2 (germline): SGHRS, YFSETQ. The CDR3 loop is CASSSQGIEETQYF. The CDR3 region has the DNA TGCGCCAGCAGCTCACAGGGGATCGAGGAGACCCAGTACTTC.

The chain links TRBV27 to TRBJ2-5; D is perhaps TRBD2 (5 bases). Trimming removed 9 bases from V and 5 bases from J, with 13 bases in between. The CDR3 sequence is 12 residues long. Germline CDR1 and CDR2: MNHEY and SMNVEV (reference sequence). CDR3 residues: CASGLRRETQYF. The CDR3 DNA sequence: TGTGCCAGTGGACTGAGAAGGGAGACCCAGTACTTC.

V usage is TRBV4-3 and J usage is TRBJ2-7; 8 positions agree with TRBD2. CDR1 is LGHNA and CDR2 is YSLEER in the germline V gene. This CDR3 region has 16 residues. V gave up 1 base and J gave up 2 bases; unmatched junction bases: 7. The CDR3 bases are TGCGCCAGCAGCCAAGCTAATAGCGGGGTACCCTACGAGCAGTACTTC. Protein product: CASSQANSGVPYEQYF.

The genes are TRBV5-1 and TRBJ2-4, with D possibly TRBD2 on 5 matching bases. This CDR3 is built from 18 residues. The germline CDR1 and CDR2 sequences are SGHRS and YFSETQ. The V and J ends lost 1 base and 0 bases respectively, with 17 bases between them. The CDR3 sequence is CASSLSRWGALAKNIQYF. CDR3 coding DNA: TGCGCCAGCAGCTTGTCTCGGTGGGGAGCTTTAGCCAAAAACATTCAGTACTTC. Looking up the rest from reference TRBV5-1 and TRBJ2-4 gives the full variable domain: KAGVTQTPRYLIKTRGQQVTLSCSPISGHRSVSWYQQTPGQGLQFLFEYFSETQRNKGNFPGRFSGRQFSNSRSEMNVSTLELGDSALYLCASSLSRWGALAKNIQYFGAGTRLSVL.

This chain's CDR3 is CASSEASSYGYTF. The CDR3 nucleotides read TGTGCCAGCTCCGAAGCTTCATCTTATGGCTACACCTTC. The V call is TRBV2, the J call TRBJ1-2; no clear D. V lost 8 bases, J lost 5 bases, and 15 bases lay in between. The CDR3 length is 13 residues. Germline CDR1 reads SNHLY; CDR2 reads FYNNEI.

This chain connects TRBV7-9 to TRBJ2-1; TRBD2 is a possible D gene (6 bases). The V end was cut by 5 bases, the J end by 3 bases, with 8 bases between. CDR3 size: 13 residues. Germline-derived CDR1 and CDR2 are SEHNR and FQNEAQ (reference sequence). Written as DNA, the CDR3 is TGTGCCAGCAGCCCGACTAGCTACAATGAGCAGTTCTTC. Its translation: CASSPTSYNEQFF.

Here the CDR3 reads CASSSSRGSYEQYF. The CDR3 coding sequence is TGTGCCAGCAGCTCCTCGCGGGGTTCCTACGAGCAGTACTTC. V usage is TRBV5-4 and J usage is TRBJ2-7; D possibly corresponds to TRBD2 (6 bases). Germline V gene lookup returns CDR1 SGHNT and CDR2 YYREEE (reference sequence). This CDR3 is 14 amino acids long. Trimming removed 3 bases from V and 1 base from J, with 11 bases in between.

The chain employs TRBV5-4 and TRBJ1-4, with D tentatively TRBD1 (6 bases). V lost 4 bases to trimming and J lost 8 bases, with 12 bases between them. Germline assignment: CDR1 SGHNT and CDR2 YYREEE (reference sequence). This CDR3 comprises 13 residues. For the CDR3, the DNA is TGTGCCAGCAGCCCGGGGGGGCGAGAAAAACTGTTTTTT. It is translated as CASSPGGREKLFF.

This chain uses TRBV6-5 with TRBJ1-1, with D possibly TRBD1 on 5 matching bases. From germline, CDR1 is MNHEY and CDR2 SVGAGI. Deletions cut 5 bases from V and 3 bases from J, with 16 bases between. The CDR3 loop spans 15 amino acids. CDR3 nucleotides: TGTGCCAGCAGTCCGGAGGGTGGGGGAGACACTGAAGCTTTCTTT. Residues: CASSPEGGGDTEAFF.

V usage is TRBV6-4 and J usage is TRBJ1-1; 9 bases map to TRBD1. Per germline, CDR1 MRHNA and CDR2 SNTAGT. CDR3 size: 13 residues. V shed 1 base, J shed 9 bases, and the junction held 3 bases outside the gene matches. CDR3 sequence reads: CASSDLTGGKAFF. As DNA, the CDR3 is TGTGCCAGCAGTGACTTAACAGGGGGCAAAGCTTTCTTT.

Here the CDR3 DNA reads TGTGCCAGCAGCCAAGAACCGGGATTCACCGGGGAGCTGTTTTTT. It is translated as CASSQEPGFTGELFF. The chain joins TRBV4-2 to TRBJ2-2; tentative D call: TRBD2 (5 bases). The CDR3 covers 15 residues. The V gene's germline CDR1 is LGHNA and CDR2 YNFKEQ. The ends were cut back, 0 bases at V and 4 bases at J, with 9 bases in the middle.

This clone was picked up one time. The chain couples TRBV18 to TRBJ2-5; D possibly corresponds to TRBD2 (5 bases). Germline V CDR1 and CDR2: KGHSH, LQKENI. Trimming took 1 base from V and 5 from J, leaving 5 bases between them. The CDR3 is 12 amino acids. CDR3 protein: CASSPREETQYF. CDR3 bases: TGTGCCAGCTCACCACGGGAGGAGACCCAGTACTTC.

The V and J genes are TRBV4-3 and TRBJ2-5; D may be TRBD2 (5 bases). This CDR3 has 17 amino acids. The V end was cut by 0 bases, the J end by 4 bases, with 18 bases between. Germline-derived CDR1 and CDR2 are LGHNA and YSLEER. CDR3 sequence: CASSQDYSVSRPETQYF. The CDR3 DNA reads as TGCGCCAGCAGCCAAGACTATAGCGTCTCCCGGCCAGAGACCCAGTACTTC.

This clone was seen a handful of times. This chain joins TRBV19 and TRBJ1-2; TRBD1 aligns across 7 bases. The CDR3 totals 16 residues. The germline V gene encodes CDR1 LNHDA and CDR2 SQIVND (reference sequence). Germline trimming cut 7 bases from V and 0 bases from J; bases unmatched to any gene: 11. CDR3 region: CASKAGGHASNYGYTF. CDR3 in DNA: TGTGCCAGTAAGGCAGGGGGACATGCCTCTAACTATGGCTACACCTTC.

This clone appeared a single time. The chain uses TRBV6-5 and TRBJ1-1; maybe TRBD1 (6 bases). The CDR3 totals 14 residues. V was trimmed by 2 bases and J by 6 bases, leaving 13 bases between them. Germline V gene lookup returns CDR1 MNHEY and CDR2 SVGAGI. The CDR3 DNA is TGTGCCAGCAGTTACCAGGGGTTTAGGGCTGAAGCTTTCTTT. Amino acid sequence: CASSYQGFRAEAFF.

J is TRBJ2-1 and V is TRBV5-4; tentatively, D is TRBD2 (5 bases). Trimming cost V 2 bases and J 3 bases, with 18 bases left between them. The CDR3 length is 17 residues. Germline loops: CDR1 SGHNT, CDR2 YYREEE (reference sequence). CDR3 residues: CASSFGGGAGLYNEQFF. The CDR3 bases are TGTGCCAGCAGCTTCGGTGGTGGCGCCGGACTCTACAATGAGCAGTTCTTC. Variable domain in full (rest from reference TRBV5-4 and TRBJ2-1): ETGVTQSPTHLIKTRGQQVTLRCSSQSGHNTVSWYQQALGQGPQFIFQYYREEENGRGNFPPRFSGLQFPNYSSELNVNALELDDSALYLCASSFGGGAGLYNEQFFGPGTRLTVL.

The rearrangement joins TRBV7-2 to TRBJ1-5, with 8 bases lining up with TRBD1. The CDR3 is made up of 15 amino acids. After removal of 4 bases from V and 5 bases from J, the junction contained 7 bases not matched to a gene. Germline V gives CDR1 SGHTA, CDR2 FQGNSA. The CDR3 nucleotides are TGTGCCAGCAGCTCGACAGGGGATACACATCAGCCCCAGCATTTT. Residues: CASSSTGDTHQPQHF.